Listed here are 12 T cell receptor beta chains from one sample, sequenced in a study of cytomegalovirus exposure and HLA in healthy donors. PCR used 60 Vbeta primers and 13 Jbeta primers. Clones were sequenced by immunoSEQ multiplex PCR, and TCRdb holds only the in-frame ones, with some missing. This sample has roughly 110,000 clones; about 76% occur once, and the top ten carry around 5.8%. Specimen: PBMCs. Receptors originate from a woman in her 50s in good health and CMV-seropositive.

V usage is TRBV28 and J usage is TRBJ2-4, with D possibly matching TRBD2 (6 bases). CDR1 is MDHEN and CDR2 is SYDVKM in the germline V gene. V was shortened by 3 bases and J by 3 bases, with 9 bases between the two germline ends. The CDR3 length is 14 residues. CDR3 protein: CASSLRDVKNIQYF. CDR3 nucleotide sequence: TGTGCCAGCAGTTTGCGGGACGTCAAAAACATTCAGTACTTC.

V gene TRBV7-2 combines with J gene TRBJ2-7, with 13 bases that match TRBD2. With V trimmed by 3 bases and J by 3 bases, 2 bases remained unmatched. There are 15 residues in the CDR3. Per the germline V gene, CDR1 is SGHTA and CDR2 is FQGNSA. The CDR3 coding sequence is TGTGCCAGCAGCTTTCGACTAGCGGGGGGCTACGAGCAGTACTTC. This translates into CASSFRLAGGYEQYF.

In its sample, this clone was seen once. The V gene is TRBV5-1, the J gene TRBJ1-4; 7 bases fit TRBD1. Germline V gene lookup returns CDR1 SGHRS and CDR2 YFSETQ. Losses at the gene ends were 4 bases for V and 7 bases for J; bases not matched to a gene: 10. The CDR3 contains 15 residues. The CDR3 region is CASSVTGTESEKLFF. CDR3 nucleotide sequence: TGCGCCAGCAGCGTAACCGGGACAGAATCTGAAAAACTGTTTTTT.

This chain links TRBV4-1 with TRBJ1-2; D call uncertain. The CDR3 contains 14 residues. CDR1 and CDR2 (germline): MGHRA, YSYEKL. V lost 0 bases and J lost 7, with 12 bases in between. The DNA for the CDR3 is TGCGCCAGCAGCCAAGATGAGGGCAACCGTGGCTACACCTTC. Amino acid sequence: CASSQDEGNRGYTF.

J is TRBJ1-3 and V is TRBV9; D gene ambiguous. CDR1 and CDR2 from the germline V gene are SGDLS and YYNGEE. The length of the CDR3 is 15 residues. Trimming shortened V by 3 bases and J by 0 bases, and 10 bases separated the two germline ends. The CDR3 DNA reads TGTGCCAGCAGCGGTTGGGAGTCCTCTGGAAACACCATATATTTT. Protein sequence: CASSGWESSGNTIYF.

This chain connects TRBV9 to TRBJ1-1; D is perhaps TRBD1 (6 bases). Germline lookup yields CDR1 SGDLS and CDR2 YYNGEE. This CDR3 region has 15 residues. V was trimmed by 3 bases and J by 3 bases, leaving 15 bases between them. The CDR3 DNA reads TGTGCCAGCAGCGCTATCGACAGGTTATACACTGAAGCTTTCTTT. Translation: CASSAIDRLYTEAFF.

A note on this clone: Mismatch with germline at one junction end may stem from a read error. The V gene is TRBV7-9, the J gene TRBJ1-1, with a tentative D call TRBD1 (5 bases). The CDR3 extends over 14 amino acids. Germline V CDR1 and CDR2: SEHNR, FQNEAQ (reference sequence). The CDR3 protein is CSSSTPGWATEAFF. The CDR3 nucleotides read TGTTCCAGCAGCACCCCAGGGTGGGCCACTGAAGCTTTCTTT. Variable domain in full (rest from reference TRBV7-9 and TRBJ1-1): DTGVSQNPRHKITKRGQNVTFRCDPISEHNRLYWYRQTLGQGPEFLTYFQNEAQLEKSRLLSDRFSAERPKGSFSTLEIQRTEQGDSAMYLCSSSTPGWATEAFFGQGTRLTVV.

The sample holds a few counts of this clone. The chain couples TRBV4-1 to TRBJ1-3; possible D gene TRBD1, 5 bases. In germline, CDR1 is MGHRA, CDR2 YSYEKL. The CDR3 is 16 amino acids. With 2 bases removed from V and 0 bases from J, the gap between germline ends came to 11 bases. The CDR3 nucleotides read TGCGCCAGCAGCCAAATAACAGGATTCTCTGGAAACACCATATATTTT. It translates to CASSQITGFSGNTIYF.

This clone occurred a few times. This chain uses TRBV25-1 with TRBJ1-2; D unclear. The CDR3 length is 13 residues. Germline CDR1 reads MGHDK; CDR2 reads SYGVNS. Trimming shortened V by 6 bases and J by 8 bases, and 16 bases separated the two germline ends. CDR3: CASSQSRSWGYTF. CDR3 bases: TGTGCCAGCAGCCAGTCTCGGAGTTGGGGCTACACCTTC.

This chain links TRBV12-5 with TRBJ2-1; 7 bases match TRBD2. The V and J ends lost 5 bases and 6 bases, in that order; junction bases with no gene match: 10. The CDR3 loop spans 15 amino acids. The germline CDR1 and CDR2 sequences are LGHNT and FRNRAP. The CDR3 protein is CASGPSGGLSNEQFF. The CDR3 bases are TGTGCTAGTGGTCCCTCGGGGGGTTTATCCAATGAGCAGTTCTTC.

The J gene is TRBJ2-7, the V gene TRBV5-1; 11 nucleotides align to TRBD2. There are 17 residues in the CDR3. Trimming removed 4 bases from V and 4 bases from J; junction bases left unmatched: 13. The germline V gene encodes CDR1 SGHRS and CDR2 YFSETQ. CDR3 amino acids: CASSALPGLAASYEQYF. DNA for the CDR3: TGCGCCAGCAGCGCTTTACCGGGACTAGCGGCCTCGTACGAGCAGTACTTC.

The chain recombines TRBV19 with TRBJ1-5, with D uncertain. Trimming removed 0 bases at V and 10 bases at J, with 10 bases between. Germline V lookup: CDR1 LNHDA, CDR2 SQIVND (reference sequence). The CDR3 contains 13 residues. The CDR3, as DNA: TGTGCCAGTAGTATAGACCCCGGTTCACCCCAGCATTTT. This translates into CASSIDPGSPQHF.